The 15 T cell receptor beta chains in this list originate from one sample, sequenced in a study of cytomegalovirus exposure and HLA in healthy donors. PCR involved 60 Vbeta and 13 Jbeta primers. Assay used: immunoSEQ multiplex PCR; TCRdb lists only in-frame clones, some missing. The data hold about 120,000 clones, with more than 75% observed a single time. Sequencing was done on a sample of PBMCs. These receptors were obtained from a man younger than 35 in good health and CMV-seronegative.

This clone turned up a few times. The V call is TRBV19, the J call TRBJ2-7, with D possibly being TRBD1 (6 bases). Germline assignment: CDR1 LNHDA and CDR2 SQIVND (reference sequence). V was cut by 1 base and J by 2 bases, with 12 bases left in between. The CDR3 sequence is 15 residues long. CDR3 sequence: CASSIGWGPTYEQYF. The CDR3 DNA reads TGTGCCAGTAGTATAGGGTGGGGGCCGACCTACGAGCAGTACTTC.

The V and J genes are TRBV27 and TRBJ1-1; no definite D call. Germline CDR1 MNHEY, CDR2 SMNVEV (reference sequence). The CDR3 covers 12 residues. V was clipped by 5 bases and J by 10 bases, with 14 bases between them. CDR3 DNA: TGTGCCAGCAGTAGGGAGGGTGGCTCAGCTTTCTTT. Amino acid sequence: CASSREGGSAFF.

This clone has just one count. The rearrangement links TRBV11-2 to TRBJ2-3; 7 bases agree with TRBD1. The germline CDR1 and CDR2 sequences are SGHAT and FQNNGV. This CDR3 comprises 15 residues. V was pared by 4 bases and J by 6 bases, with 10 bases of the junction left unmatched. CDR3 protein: CASSSDRTRGDTQYF. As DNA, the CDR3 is TGTGCCAGCAGCTCCGACCGCACCAGGGGGGATACGCAGTATTTT.

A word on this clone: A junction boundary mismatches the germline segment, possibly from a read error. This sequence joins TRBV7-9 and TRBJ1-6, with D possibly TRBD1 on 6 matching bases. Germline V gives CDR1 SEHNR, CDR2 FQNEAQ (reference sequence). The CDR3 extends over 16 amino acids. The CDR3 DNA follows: TGTTCCAGCAGCTTAGGGGGGACACCCTATAATTCACCCCTCCACTTT. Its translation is CSSSLGGTPYNSPLHF.

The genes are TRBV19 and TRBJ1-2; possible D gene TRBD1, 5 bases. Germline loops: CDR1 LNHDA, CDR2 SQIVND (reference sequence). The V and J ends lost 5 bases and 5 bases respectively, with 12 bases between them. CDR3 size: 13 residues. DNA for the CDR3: TGTGCCAGTAGTGCCAGGGCAGAGTATGGCTACACCTTC. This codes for CASSARAEYGYTF.

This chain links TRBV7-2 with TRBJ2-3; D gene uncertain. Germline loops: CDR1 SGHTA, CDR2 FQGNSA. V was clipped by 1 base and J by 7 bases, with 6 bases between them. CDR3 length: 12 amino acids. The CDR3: CASSLVSYTQYF. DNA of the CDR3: TGTGCCAGCAGCTTAGTTTCTTATACGCAGTATTTT. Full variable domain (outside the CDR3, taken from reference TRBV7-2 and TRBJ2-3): GAGVSQSPSNKVTEKGKDVELRCDPISGHTALYWYRQSLGQGLEFLIYFQGNSAPDKSGLPSDRFSAERTGGSVSTLTIQRTQQEDSAVYLCASSLVSYTQYFGPGTRLTVL.

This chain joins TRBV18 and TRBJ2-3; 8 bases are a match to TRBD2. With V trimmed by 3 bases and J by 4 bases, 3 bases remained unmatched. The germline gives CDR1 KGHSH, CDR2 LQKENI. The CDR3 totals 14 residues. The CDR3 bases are TGTGCCAGCTCACCCGGACTAGCTGCAGATACGCAGTATTTT. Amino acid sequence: CASSPGLAADTQYF.

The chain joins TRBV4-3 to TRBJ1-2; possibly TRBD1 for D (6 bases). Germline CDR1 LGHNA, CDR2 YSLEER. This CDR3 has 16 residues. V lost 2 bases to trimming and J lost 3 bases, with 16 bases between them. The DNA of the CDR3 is TGCGCCAGCAGCCAACCGAACAGGGCCCTTCACTATGGCTACACCTTC. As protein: CASSQPNRALHYGYTF.

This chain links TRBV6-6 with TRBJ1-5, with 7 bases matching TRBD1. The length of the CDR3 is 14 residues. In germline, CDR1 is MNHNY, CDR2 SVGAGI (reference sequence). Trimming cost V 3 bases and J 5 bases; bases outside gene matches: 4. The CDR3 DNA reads TGTGCCAGCAGTTATACAGGGGTAGATCAGCCCCAGCATTTT. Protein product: CASSYTGVDQPQHF.

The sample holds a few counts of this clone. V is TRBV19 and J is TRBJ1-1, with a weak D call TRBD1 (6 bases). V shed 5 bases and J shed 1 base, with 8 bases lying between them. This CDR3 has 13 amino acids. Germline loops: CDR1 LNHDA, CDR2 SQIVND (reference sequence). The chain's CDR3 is CASSLGQNTEAFF. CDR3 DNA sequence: TGTGCCAGTAGTCTGGGACAGAACACTGAAGCTTTCTTT.

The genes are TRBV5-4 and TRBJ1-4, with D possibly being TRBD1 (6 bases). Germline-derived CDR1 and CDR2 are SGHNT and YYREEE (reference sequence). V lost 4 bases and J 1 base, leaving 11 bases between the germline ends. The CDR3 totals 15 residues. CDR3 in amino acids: CASSASGVTNEKLFF. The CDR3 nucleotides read TGTGCCAGCAGCGCCTCAGGGGTAACTAATGAAAAACTGTTTTTT.

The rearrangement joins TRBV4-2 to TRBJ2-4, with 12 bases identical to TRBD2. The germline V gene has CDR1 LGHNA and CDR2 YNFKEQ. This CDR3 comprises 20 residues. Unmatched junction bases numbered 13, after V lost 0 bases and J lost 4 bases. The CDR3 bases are TGTGCCAGCAGCCAAGATCGTTCTAGCGGGGGGGCCAGGGTGAAAAACATTCAGTACTTC. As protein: CASSQDRSSGGARVKNIQYF.

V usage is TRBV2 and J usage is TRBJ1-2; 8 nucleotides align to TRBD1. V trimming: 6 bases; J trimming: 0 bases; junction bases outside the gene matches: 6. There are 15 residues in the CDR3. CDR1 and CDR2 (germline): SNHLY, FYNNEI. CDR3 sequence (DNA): TGTGCCAGCAGCCCAGGACAGGGACCTAACTATGGCTACACCTTC. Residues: CASSPGQGPNYGYTF. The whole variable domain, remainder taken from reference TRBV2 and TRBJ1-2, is EPEVTQTPSHQVTQMGQEVILRCVPISNHLYFYWYRQILGQKVEFLVSFYNNEISEKSEIFDDQFSVERPDGSNFTLKIRSTKLEDSAMYFCASSPGQGPNYGYTFGSGTRLTVV.

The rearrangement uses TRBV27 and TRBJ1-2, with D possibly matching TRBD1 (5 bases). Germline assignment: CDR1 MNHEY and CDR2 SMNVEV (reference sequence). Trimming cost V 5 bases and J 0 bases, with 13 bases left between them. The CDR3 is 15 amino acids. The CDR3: CASSTGGRPNYGYTF. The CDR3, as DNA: TGTGCCAGCAGTACGGGGGGACGGCCTAACTATGGCTACACCTTC.

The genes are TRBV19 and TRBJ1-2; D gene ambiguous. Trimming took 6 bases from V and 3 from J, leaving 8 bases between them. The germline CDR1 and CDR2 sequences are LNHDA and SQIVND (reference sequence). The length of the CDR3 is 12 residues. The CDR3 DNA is TGTGCCAGTAGAGCGGACTACTATGGCTACACCTTC. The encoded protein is CASRADYYGYTF.